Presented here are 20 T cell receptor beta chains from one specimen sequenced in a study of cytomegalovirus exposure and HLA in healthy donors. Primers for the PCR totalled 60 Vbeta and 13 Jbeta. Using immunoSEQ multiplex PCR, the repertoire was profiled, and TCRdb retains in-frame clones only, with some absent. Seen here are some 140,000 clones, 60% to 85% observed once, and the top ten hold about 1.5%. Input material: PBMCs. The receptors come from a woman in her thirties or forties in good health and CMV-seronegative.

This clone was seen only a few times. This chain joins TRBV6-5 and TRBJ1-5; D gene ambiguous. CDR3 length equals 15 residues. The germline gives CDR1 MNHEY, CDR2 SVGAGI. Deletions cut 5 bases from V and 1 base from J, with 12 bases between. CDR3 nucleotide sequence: TGTGCCAGCAGTGTATCGGGAAAAAGCAATCAGCCCCAGCATTTT. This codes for CASSVSGKSNQPQHF.

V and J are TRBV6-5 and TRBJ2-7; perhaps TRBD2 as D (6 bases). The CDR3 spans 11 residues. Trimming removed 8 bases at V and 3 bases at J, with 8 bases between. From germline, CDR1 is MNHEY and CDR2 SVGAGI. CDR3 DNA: TGTGCCAGCCGCGGGGACTACGAGCAGTACTTC. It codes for CASRGDYEQYF.

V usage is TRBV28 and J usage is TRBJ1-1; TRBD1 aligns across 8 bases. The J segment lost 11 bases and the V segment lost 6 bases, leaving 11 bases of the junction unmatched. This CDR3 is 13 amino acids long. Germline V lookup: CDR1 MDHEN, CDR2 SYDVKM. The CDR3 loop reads CASRTGDWLFAFF. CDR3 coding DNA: TGTGCCAGCAGGACAGGGGATTGGCTGTTCGCTTTCTTT.

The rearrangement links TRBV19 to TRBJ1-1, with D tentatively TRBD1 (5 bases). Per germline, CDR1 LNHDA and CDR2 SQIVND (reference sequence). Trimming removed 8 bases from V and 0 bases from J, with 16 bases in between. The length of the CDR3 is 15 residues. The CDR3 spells CASQGVGDLNTEAFF. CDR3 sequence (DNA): TGTGCCAGTCAAGGGGTCGGGGACTTGAACACTGAAGCTTTCTTT.

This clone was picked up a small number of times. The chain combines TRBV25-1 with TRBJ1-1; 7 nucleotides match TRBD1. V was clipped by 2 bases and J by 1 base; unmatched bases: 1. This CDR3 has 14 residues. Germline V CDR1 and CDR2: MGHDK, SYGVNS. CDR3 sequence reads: CASSERQGNTEAFF. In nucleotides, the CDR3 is TGTGCCAGCAGTGAAAGACAGGGGAACACTGAAGCTTTCTTT.

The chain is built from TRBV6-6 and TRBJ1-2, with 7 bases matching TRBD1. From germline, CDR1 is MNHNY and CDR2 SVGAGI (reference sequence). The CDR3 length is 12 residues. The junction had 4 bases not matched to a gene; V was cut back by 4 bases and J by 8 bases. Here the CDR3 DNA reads TGTGCCAGCAGTTCCGACAGGGTCGGCTACACCTTC. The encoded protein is CASSSDRVGYTF.

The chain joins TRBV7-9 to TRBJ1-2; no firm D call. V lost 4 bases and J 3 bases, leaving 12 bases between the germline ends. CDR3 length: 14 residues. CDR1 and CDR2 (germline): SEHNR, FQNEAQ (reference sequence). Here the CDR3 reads CASSWEGGDYGYTF. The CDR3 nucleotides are TGTGCCAGCAGCTGGGAGGGAGGAGACTATGGCTACACCTTC. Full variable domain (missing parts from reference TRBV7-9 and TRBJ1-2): DTGVSQNPRHKITKRGQNVTFRCDPISEHNRLYWYRQTLGQGPEFLTYFQNEAQLEKSRLLSDRFSAERPKGSFSTLEIQRTEQGDSAMYLCASSWEGGDYGYTFGSGTRLTVV.

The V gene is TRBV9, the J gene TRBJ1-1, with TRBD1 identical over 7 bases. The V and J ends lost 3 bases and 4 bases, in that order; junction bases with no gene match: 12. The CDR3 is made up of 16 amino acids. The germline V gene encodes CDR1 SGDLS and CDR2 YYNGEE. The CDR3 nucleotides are TGTGCCAGCAGCGCCCTACAGGGGTACGGGGGCACTGAAGCTTTCTTT. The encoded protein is CASSALQGYGGTEAFF.

The chain's CDR3 is CASSVGTAKGELFF. CDR3 bases: TGTGCCAGCAGCGTGGGGACTGCTAAGGGGGAGCTGTTTTTT. The chain has TRBV9 and TRBJ2-2, with D possibly being TRBD2 (6 bases). Trimming took 2 bases from V and 8 from J, leaving 13 bases between them. This CDR3 spans 14 amino acids. Germline V gene sequence: CDR1 SGDLS, CDR2 YYNGEE.

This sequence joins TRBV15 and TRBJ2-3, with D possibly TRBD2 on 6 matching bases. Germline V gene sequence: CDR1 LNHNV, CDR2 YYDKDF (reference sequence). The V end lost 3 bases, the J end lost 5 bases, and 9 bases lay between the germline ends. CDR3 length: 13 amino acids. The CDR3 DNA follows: TGTGCCACCAGCAGGGGACTGGGAGATACGCAGTATTTT. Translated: CATSRGLGDTQYF.

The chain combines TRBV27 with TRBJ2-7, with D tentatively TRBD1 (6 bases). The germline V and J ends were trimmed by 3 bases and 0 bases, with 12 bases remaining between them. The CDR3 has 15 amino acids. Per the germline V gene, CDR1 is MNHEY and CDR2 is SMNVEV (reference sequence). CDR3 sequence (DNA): TGTGCCAGCAGTTTTGGACAGACGAACTCCTACGAGCAGTACTTC. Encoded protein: CASSFGQTNSYEQYF.

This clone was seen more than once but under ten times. The CDR3 DNA sequence: TGTGCCAGCAGCCGGGACGGGGGAGACTATGGCTACACCTTC. Translation: CASSRDGGDYGYTF. The chain recombines TRBV7-2 with TRBJ1-2, with D possibly being TRBD1 (5 bases). The CDR3 consists of 14 residues. Trimming took 5 bases from V and 3 from J, leaving 13 bases between them. Per germline, CDR1 SGHTA and CDR2 FQGNSA.

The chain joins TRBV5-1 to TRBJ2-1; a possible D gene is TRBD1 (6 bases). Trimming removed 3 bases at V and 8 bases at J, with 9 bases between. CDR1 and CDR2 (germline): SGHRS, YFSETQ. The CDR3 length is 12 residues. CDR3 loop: CASSSGVHEQFF. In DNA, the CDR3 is TGCGCCAGCAGCTCAGGGGTTCATGAGCAGTTCTTC.

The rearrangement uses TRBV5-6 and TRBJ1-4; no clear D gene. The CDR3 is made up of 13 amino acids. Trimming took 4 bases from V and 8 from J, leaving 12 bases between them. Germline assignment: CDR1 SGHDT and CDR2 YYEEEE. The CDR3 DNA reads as TGTGCCAGCAGCAGGACTCTCAGGGAAAAACTGTTTTTT. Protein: CASSRTLREKLFF.

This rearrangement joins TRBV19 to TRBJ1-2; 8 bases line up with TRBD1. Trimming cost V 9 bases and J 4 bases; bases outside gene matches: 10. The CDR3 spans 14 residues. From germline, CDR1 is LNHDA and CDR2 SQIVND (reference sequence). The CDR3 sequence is CASTDRADIYGYTF. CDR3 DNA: TGTGCCAGCACGGACAGGGCGGACATCTATGGCTACACCTTC.

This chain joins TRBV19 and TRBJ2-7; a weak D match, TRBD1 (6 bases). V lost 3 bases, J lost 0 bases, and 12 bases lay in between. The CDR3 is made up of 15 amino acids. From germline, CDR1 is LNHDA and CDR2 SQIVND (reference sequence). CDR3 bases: TGTGCCAGTAGTATTTCCCAGGGGAGCTCCTACGAGCAGTACTTC. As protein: CASSISQGSSYEQYF.

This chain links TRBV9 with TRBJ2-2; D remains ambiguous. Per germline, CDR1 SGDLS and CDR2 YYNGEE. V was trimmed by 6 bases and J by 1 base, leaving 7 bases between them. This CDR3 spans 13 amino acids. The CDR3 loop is CASNAGNTGELFF. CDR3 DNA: TGTGCCAGCAACGCAGGGAACACCGGGGAGCTGTTTTTT.

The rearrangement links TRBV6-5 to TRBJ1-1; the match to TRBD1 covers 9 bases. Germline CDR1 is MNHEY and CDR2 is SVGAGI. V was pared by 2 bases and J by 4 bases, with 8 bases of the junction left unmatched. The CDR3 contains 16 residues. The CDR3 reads CASSYRPGTGLTEAFF. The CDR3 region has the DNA TGTGCCAGCAGTTACCGTCCCGGGACAGGGCTCACTGAAGCTTTCTTT.

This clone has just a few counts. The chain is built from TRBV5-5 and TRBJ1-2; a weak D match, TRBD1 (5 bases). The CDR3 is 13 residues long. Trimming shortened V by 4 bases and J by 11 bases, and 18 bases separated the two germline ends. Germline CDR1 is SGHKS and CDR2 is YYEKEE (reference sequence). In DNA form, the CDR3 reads TGTGCCAGCAGCCCAGAAAGCGACAGTCGGTACACCTTC. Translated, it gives CASSPESDSRYTF.

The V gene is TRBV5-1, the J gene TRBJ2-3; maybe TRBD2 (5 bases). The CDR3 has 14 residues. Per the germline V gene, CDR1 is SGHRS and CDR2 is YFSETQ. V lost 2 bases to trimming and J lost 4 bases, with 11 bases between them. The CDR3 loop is CASSFQAGPDTQYF. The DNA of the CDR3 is TGCGCCAGCAGCTTCCAGGCGGGTCCAGATACGCAGTATTTT.